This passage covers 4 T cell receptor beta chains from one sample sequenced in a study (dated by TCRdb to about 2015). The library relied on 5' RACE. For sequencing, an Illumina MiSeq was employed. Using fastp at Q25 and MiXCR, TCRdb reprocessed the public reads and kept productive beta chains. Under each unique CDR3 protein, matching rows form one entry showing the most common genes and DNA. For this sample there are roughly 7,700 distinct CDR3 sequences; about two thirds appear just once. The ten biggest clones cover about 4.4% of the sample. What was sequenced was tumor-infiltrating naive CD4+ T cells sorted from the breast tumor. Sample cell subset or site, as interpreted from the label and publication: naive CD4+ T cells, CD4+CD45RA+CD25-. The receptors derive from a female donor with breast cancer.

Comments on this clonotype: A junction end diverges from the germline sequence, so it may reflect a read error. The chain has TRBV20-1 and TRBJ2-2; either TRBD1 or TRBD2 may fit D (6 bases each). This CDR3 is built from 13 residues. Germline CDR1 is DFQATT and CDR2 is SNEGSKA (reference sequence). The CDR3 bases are TGCAGTGCTAGCGCGGGACAAGGCGGGAAGCTGTTTTTT. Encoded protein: CSASAGQGGKLFF.

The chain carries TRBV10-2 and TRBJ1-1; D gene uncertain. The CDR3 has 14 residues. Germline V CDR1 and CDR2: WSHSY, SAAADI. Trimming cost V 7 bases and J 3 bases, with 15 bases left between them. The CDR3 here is CASTLGRWDTEAFF. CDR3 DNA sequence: TGCGCCAGCACCCTCGGAAGGTGGGACACTGAAGCTTTCTTT.

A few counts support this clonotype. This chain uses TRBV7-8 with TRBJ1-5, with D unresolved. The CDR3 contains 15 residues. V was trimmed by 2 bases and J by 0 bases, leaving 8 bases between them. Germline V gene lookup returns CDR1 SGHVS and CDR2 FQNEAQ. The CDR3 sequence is CASSLYRDSNQPQHF. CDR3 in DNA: TGTGCCAGCAGCTTATACAGAGATAGCAATCAGCCCCAGCATTTT.

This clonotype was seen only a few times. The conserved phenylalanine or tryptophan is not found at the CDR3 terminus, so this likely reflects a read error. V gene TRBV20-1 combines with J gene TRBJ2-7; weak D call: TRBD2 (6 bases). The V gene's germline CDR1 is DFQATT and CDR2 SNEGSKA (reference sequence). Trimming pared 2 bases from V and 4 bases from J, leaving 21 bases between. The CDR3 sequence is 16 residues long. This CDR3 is CSARPASSRRGYEQYY. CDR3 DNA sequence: TGCAGTGCTAGACCCGCTTCGTCCCGGCGGGGATACGAGCAGTACTAC.